This T cell receptor beta chain originates from a study of cytomegalovirus exposure and HLA in healthy donors. For the study at large: Across about 400 genotyped donors, 81% landed in the Caucasian-associated ancestry cluster. Overall study findings and caveats: Association of some 18,000 TCR beta sequences with HLA alleles was found at 0.05 false discovery rate in a later analysis.

Both 60 Vbeta primers and 13 Jbeta primers went into the PCR. The assay was immunoSEQ multiplex PCR, and TCRdb's table has in-frame clones only and misses some. The sample has around 150,000 clones, about four fifths seen once. This clone was found many times. The antigen is undetermined. This TCR was sampled from a man in his forties or fifties in good health and CMV-seropositive. The sample taken for sequencing was PBMCs.

Here the CDR3 DNA reads TGCGCCAGCAGGGCCGGGACAGGGGAATCAGATACGCAGTATTTT. It specifies CASRAGTGESDTQYF. The chain links TRBV10-1 to TRBJ2-3; 10 nucleotides line up with TRBD1. The junction had 7 bases not matched to a gene; V was cut back by 6 bases and J by 4 bases. CDR3 length: 15 amino acids. Germline CDR1 reads WNHNN; CDR2 reads SYGVQD (reference sequence).